This TCR beta chain appears in the sequencing data of a study of cytomegalovirus exposure and HLA in healthy donors. Study-wide results and limits: In a later analysis, a genetic analysis reported fewer productive-TCR N-insertions in an Asian-associated ancestry cluster than the cohort average. Excluded were some V segments that proved indistinguishable, including TRBV6-2 and TRBV6-3. CMV serostatus was the sole immune exposure data available. HLA restriction was apparent for most CMV-associated TCR beta chains in a later analysis.

The PCR was carried out with 60 Vbeta primers and 13 Jbeta primers. Clones were sequenced by immunoSEQ multiplex PCR, and TCRdb holds only the in-frame ones, with some missing. The sample has roughly 160,000 clones; 80% are singletons. Details on this clone: Its cognate antigen is unknown.

J gave up 3 bases and V 5 bases, and 2 bases lay outside the gene matches. The CDR3 extends over 13 amino acids. From germline, CDR1 is SGHTA and CDR2 FQGNSA. V is TRBV7-2 and J is TRBJ2-7; 9 bases match TRBD1. The sequence came from a woman between 45 and 65 years old in good health and CMV-seropositive. The specimen sequenced was PBMCs. The CDR3 bases are TGTGCCAGCAGCCAGGACAGGGGCTACGAGCAGTACTTC. It specifies CASSQDRGYEQYF. Combining the CDR3 with reference TRBV7-2 and TRBJ2-7 gives the whole variable domain GAGVSQSPSNKVTEKGKDVELRCDPISGHTALYWYRQSLGQGLEFLIYFQGNSAPDKSGLPSDRFSAERTGGSVSTLTIQRTQQEDSAVYLCASSQDRGYEQYFGPGTRLTVT.